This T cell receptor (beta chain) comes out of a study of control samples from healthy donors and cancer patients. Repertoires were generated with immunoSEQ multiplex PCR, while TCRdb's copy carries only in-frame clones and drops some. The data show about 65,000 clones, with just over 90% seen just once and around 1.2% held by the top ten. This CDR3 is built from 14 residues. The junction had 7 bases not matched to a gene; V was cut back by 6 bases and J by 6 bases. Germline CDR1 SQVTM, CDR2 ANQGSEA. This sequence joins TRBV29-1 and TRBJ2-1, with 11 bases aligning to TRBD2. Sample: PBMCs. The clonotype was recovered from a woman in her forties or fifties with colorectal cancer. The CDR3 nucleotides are TGCAGCGTACTAACTAGCGGGAGCTTCAATGAGCAGTTCTTC. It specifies CSVLTSGSFNEQFF.